Listed below are T cell receptor beta chains from one sample, sequenced in a study of blood T cell repertoires in COVID-19. Clones were sequenced by immunoSEQ multiplex PCR, and TCRdb holds only the in-frame ones, with some missing. The sample gives under 110,000 clones, almost 95% of which show up once; approximately 5.4% is in the top ten. Sequences were obtained from peripheral blood. All receptors come from a man aged 45 to 65 with active COVID-19. Each CDR3 is given with its conserved first and last residue. The order of the fields is J gene, D gene, V gene, clone size, CDR3 protein, CDR3 DNA. The D gene is left open where the match is weak. Rows may omit the clone size; those that give it use once, few, many or a size class.

j_call: TRBJ1-1
d_call: TRBD1
v_call: TRBV28
clone_size: -
cdr3_aa: CASSLRTGTEAFF
cdr3_nt: TGTGCCAGCAGTTTAAGGACAGGTACTGAAGCTTTCTTT

j_call: TRBJ2-1
d_call: -
v_call: TRBV28
clone_size: once
cdr3_aa: CASKGSDNEQFF
cdr3_nt: TGTGCCAGCAAGGGGTCAGACAATGAGCAGTTCTTC

j_call: TRBJ2-2
d_call: TRBD2
v_call: TRBV4-2
clone_size: -
cdr3_aa: CASSPGLAGNTGELFF
cdr3_nt: TGTGCCAGCAGCCCGGGACTAGCGGGGAACACCGGGGAGCTGTTTTTT

j_call: TRBJ2-5
d_call: -
v_call: TRBV11-2
clone_size: -
cdr3_aa: CASSLGDSGTLETQYF
cdr3_nt: TGTGCCAGCAGCTTAGGGGATAGCGGAACCCTAGAGACCCAGTACTTC

j_call: TRBJ2-7
d_call: -
v_call: TRBV7-9
clone_size: -
cdr3_aa: CASSWLNWTGTYEQYF
cdr3_nt: TGTGCCAGCAGCTGGCTGAACTGGACGGGAACCTACGAGCAGTACTTC

j_call: TRBJ2-5
d_call: TRBD2
v_call: TRBV2
clone_size: -
cdr3_aa: CASSGGSSGAYF
cdr3_nt: TGTGCCAGCAGTGGGGGTTCTAGCGGGGCCTACTTC

j_call: TRBJ1-5
d_call: -
v_call: TRBV29-1
clone_size: -
cdr3_aa: CSVEREGYTTHQPQHF
cdr3_nt: TGCAGCGTTGAACGTGAGGGATACACCACCCATCAGCCCCAGCATTTT

j_call: TRBJ2-7
d_call: TRBD1
v_call: TRBV10-1
clone_size: -
cdr3_aa: CASSVTGVSEQYF
cdr3_nt: TGCGCCAGCAGTGTTACAGGGGTTAGCGAGCAGTACTTC

j_call: TRBJ2-7
d_call: TRBD1
v_call: TRBV9
clone_size: -
cdr3_aa: CASSTGTGEFYEQYF
cdr3_nt: TGTGCCAGCAGCACGGGGACAGGGGAATTCTACGAGCAGTACTTC

j_call: TRBJ2-2
d_call: TRBD2
v_call: TRBV4-1
clone_size: -
cdr3_aa: CASSQRLAGGPGTGELFF
cdr3_nt: TGCGCCAGCAGCCAACGCCTAGCGGGAGGGCCCGGCACCGGGGAGCTGTTTTTT

j_call: TRBJ1-2
d_call: -
v_call: TRBV5-1
clone_size: -
cdr3_aa: CASSPNGQGRGYTF
cdr3_nt: TGCGCCAGCAGCCCGAATGGGCAGGGCCGGGGCTACACCTTC

j_call: TRBJ1-2
d_call: TRBD1
v_call: TRBV6-5
clone_size: -
cdr3_aa: CASRPTGGYGYTF
cdr3_nt: TGTGCCAGCAGACCGACAGGGGGATATGGCTACACCTTC

j_call: TRBJ1-1
d_call: -
v_call: TRBV2
clone_size: -
cdr3_aa: CASSRSTGTAFF
cdr3_nt: TGTGCCAGCAGTCGATCAACAGGGACGGCTTTCTTT

j_call: TRBJ2-1
d_call: TRBD2
v_call: TRBV27
clone_size: once
cdr3_aa: CASSLELAINEQFF
cdr3_nt: TGTGCCAGCAGTTTAGAACTAGCGATCAATGAGCAGTTCTTC

j_call: TRBJ2-5
d_call: TRBD2
v_call: TRBV15
clone_size: -
cdr3_aa: CATITGGLAGETQYF
cdr3_nt: TGTGCCACCATCACGGGGGGACTAGCGGGGGAGACCCAGTACTTC

j_call: TRBJ2-3
d_call: TRBD2
v_call: TRBV19
clone_size: -
cdr3_aa: CASRPTSAPTTDTQYF
cdr3_nt: TGTGCCAGTAGACCCACTAGCGCGCCGACCACAGATACGCAGTATTTT

j_call: TRBJ2-1
d_call: TRBD2
v_call: TRBV27
clone_size: once
cdr3_aa: CASRTGTSGRIYNEQFF
cdr3_nt: TGTGCCAGCAGAACCGGGACTAGCGGGAGGATTTATAATGAGCAGTTCTTC